These 22 T cell receptor beta chains were all obtained from the same sample, sequenced in a study of blood T cell repertoires in COVID-19. Here immunoSEQ multiplex PCR was the method, and the copy in TCRdb shows in-frame clones only, minus some. Among about 160,000 clones, about 83% were seen once, and the ten largest hold roughly 8.4%. Sequencing was performed on peripheral blood. The source of these receptors is a man between 60 and 75 years old with acute or convalescent COVID-19.

This chain links TRBV19 with TRBJ1-2, with 9 bases matching TRBD1. Germline V lookup: CDR1 LNHDA, CDR2 SQIVND (reference sequence). The CDR3 loop spans 15 amino acids. The V segment lost 4 bases and the J segment 6 bases; nucleotides outside the gene matches: 9. The CDR3 nucleotides are TGTGCCAGTAGTACGACCGGGACAGGGTATGATGGCTACACCTTC. It codes for CASSTTGTGYDGYTF.

This clone has a single count. The chain employs TRBV24-1 and TRBJ1-4; possible D gene TRBD1, 5 bases. The ends were cut back, 11 bases at V and 8 bases at J, with 29 bases in the middle. The CDR3 totals 17 residues. CDR1 and CDR2 (germline): KGHDR, SFDVKD. The CDR3 region is CAIYSWPARGPGEKLFF. The CDR3 DNA is TGTGCCATTTATTCTTGGCCAGCTAGGGGCCCTGGGGAAAAACTGTTTTTT.

J is TRBJ1-4 and V is TRBV19, with 9 nucleotides matching TRBD1. V lost 5 bases, J lost 7 bases, and 8 bases stayed unmatched. Looked up from germline, CDR1 is LNHDA and CDR2 is SQIVND (reference sequence). The CDR3 runs to 15 residues. The CDR3 nucleotides are TGTGCCAGTAGTCTAGGGACAGGGAAAGGTGAAAAACTGTTTTTT. It translates to CASSLGTGKGEKLFF.

This chain joins TRBV7-3 and TRBJ1-2, with D possibly matching TRBD1 (6 bases). Per the germline V gene, CDR1 is SGHTA and CDR2 is FQGTGA. The CDR3 is made up of 15 amino acids. Trimming stripped 0 bases from V and 3 bases from J, with 11 bases between. The CDR3 DNA follows: TGTGCCAGCAGCTTAACTGGGACACCGGACTATGGCTACACCTTC. This codes for CASSLTGTPDYGYTF.

The count of this clone is one. V is TRBV10-3 and J is TRBJ2-3, with D perhaps matching TRBD2 (6 bases). Germline assignment: CDR1 ENHRY and CDR2 SYGVKD. The CDR3 runs 16 residues. The V gene lost 0 bases and the J gene lost 1 base, with 11 bases spanning the gap. CDR3 sequence: CAISESWGVRTDTQYF. The CDR3 DNA reads TGTGCCATCAGTGAGTCGTGGGGGGTCCGCACAGATACGCAGTATTTT.

The gene calls are TRBV15 and TRBJ2-7; no firm D call. The CDR3 loop spans 13 amino acids. Trimming left V 0 bases short and J 2 bases short, with 5 bases between. The germline CDR1 and CDR2 sequences are LNHNV and YYDKDF (reference sequence). The CDR3 DNA reads as TGTGCCACCAGCAGAGAGACAACCTACGAGCAGTACTTC. Translation: CATSRETTYEQYF.

In DNA form, the CDR3 reads TGTGCCAGCAGCTTAGTCGCAGGGGCTAGCAATCAGCCCCAGCATTTT. Translating gives CASSLVAGASNQPQHF. V and J are TRBV7-8 and TRBJ1-5; perhaps TRBD1 as D (6 bases). Germline V CDR1 and CDR2: SGHVS, FQNEAQ. V was pared by 1 base and J by 0 bases, with 10 bases between. The CDR3 is made up of 16 amino acids.

The chain uses TRBV4-1 and TRBJ2-3, with TRBD1 identical over 8 bases. The CDR3 spans 16 residues. V lost 1 base, J lost 1 base, and 4 bases stayed unmatched. Germline CDR1 and CDR2: MGHRA and YSYEKL. The CDR3 is CASSQGAGGRTDTQYF. As DNA, the CDR3 is TGCGCCAGCAGCCAAGGGGCAGGGGGCCGCACAGATACGCAGTATTTT.

The chain uses TRBV12-3 or TRBV12-4 and TRBJ2-5; D perhaps matches TRBD2 (5 bases). Between the trimmed V and J ends, which lost 6 bases and 5 bases, there was a span of 13 bases. The CDR3 runs 13 residues. CDR3 sequence: CASSTLGGETQYF. The CDR3 nucleotides are TGTGCCAGCAGCACCCTCGGCGGGGAGACCCAGTACTTC.

This chain uses TRBV3-1 (or the pseudogene TRBV3-2) with TRBJ1-1; possibly TRBD1 for D (5 bases). The germline V gene has CDR1 LGHDT and CDR2 YNNKEL (reference sequence). V dropped 0 bases and J dropped 1 base, with 12 bases sitting between them. There are 16 residues in the CDR3. CDR3 amino acids: CASSQDDSRTNTEAFF. The CDR3 DNA reads as TGTGCCAGCAGCCAAGATGACAGTAGAACGAACACTGAAGCTTTCTTT.

This sequence joins TRBV14 and TRBJ2-1, with D possibly matching TRBD1 (6 bases). Trimming took off 0 bases at V and 5 bases at J, with 8 bases between the two ends. Germline lookup yields CDR1 SGHDN and CDR2 FVKESK. This CDR3 is 14 amino acids long. In DNA, the CDR3 is TGTGCCAGCAGCCAAGATACAGGGAACAATGAGCAGTTCTTC. It is translated as CASSQDTGNNEQFF.

The chain joins TRBV19 to TRBJ1-1; no firm D call. Germline V CDR1 and CDR2: LNHDA, SQIVND (reference sequence). V lost 3 bases, J lost 11 bases, and 16 bases lay in between. This CDR3 spans 13 amino acids. CDR3 DNA sequence: TGTGCCAGTAGTATCCAGGCCGCCGCTTACGCTTTCTTT. It yields the protein CASSIQAAAYAFF.

This chain connects TRBV24-1 to TRBJ2-2; D remains ambiguous. CDR1 and CDR2 (germline): KGHDR, SFDVKD. Trimming stripped 2 bases from V and 4 bases from J, with 7 bases between. The CDR3 totals 14 residues. CDR3 residues: CATSDSQITGELFF. For the CDR3, the DNA is TGTGCCACCAGTGATTCACAGATCACCGGGGAGCTGTTTTTT.

V and J are TRBV27 and TRBJ2-3, with 8 bases aligning to TRBD1. CDR1 and CDR2 (germline): MNHEY, SMNVEV (reference sequence). This CDR3 has 13 residues. J gave up 11 bases and V 0 bases, and 4 bases lay outside the gene matches. This CDR3 reads CASSLSGQGGQYF. CDR3 bases: TGTGCCAGCAGTTTATCTGGACAGGGTGGGCAGTATTTT.

The V and J genes are TRBV29-1 and TRBJ1-2; 9 bases agree with TRBD1. The length of the CDR3 is 11 residues. The germline CDR1 and CDR2 sequences are SQVTM and ANQGSEA. J lost 6 bases, V lost 7 bases, and 3 bases had no gene match. The CDR3 region is CSGTGDDGYTF. In nucleotides, the CDR3 is TGCAGCGGGACAGGGGACGATGGCTACACCTTC.

This clone was seen just once. This chain connects TRBV7-8 to TRBJ1-1, with TRBD1 as a possible D gene (6 bases). Deletions cut 1 base from V and 0 bases from J, with 9 bases between. CDR1 is SGHVS and CDR2 is FQNEAQ in the germline V gene. The CDR3 covers 15 residues. CDR3 DNA: TGTGCCAGCAGCTTAGTTACAGGGTTGAACACTGAAGCTTTCTTT. Amino acids: CASSLVTGLNTEAFF.

The gene calls are TRBV3-1 (or the pseudogene TRBV3-2) and TRBJ1-2, with D possibly being TRBD1 (5 bases). Germline V lookup: CDR1 LGHDT, CDR2 YNNKEL (reference sequence). CDR3 length: 16 amino acids. The V end was cut by 4 bases, the J end by 1 base, with 16 bases between. CDR3: CASSRGGQGFNYGYTF. Written as DNA, the CDR3 is TGTGCCAGCAGCCGCGGCGGCCAGGGTTTTAACTATGGCTACACCTTC.

This clone was seen only a few times. The rearrangement uses TRBV12-3 or TRBV12-4 and TRBJ1-3, with a tentative D call TRBD1 (5 bases). V was cut by 7 bases and J by 9 bases, with 16 bases left in between. This CDR3 comprises 13 residues. CDR3 residues: CASTRGGRSTIYF. CDR3 DNA: TGTGCCAGCACGAGGGGAGGGCGTAGCACCATATATTTT.

In regard to this clone: A read error may produce the germline difference seen at one junction end. J is TRBJ1-2 and V is TRBV7-2; maybe TRBD1 (6 bases). Germline CDR1 and CDR2: SGHTA and FQGNSA. The CDR3 consists of 15 residues. The CDR3, as DNA: TGTGCCGGCAGCTCTTACAGGGTAGTGGGCTATGGCTACACCTTC. Protein sequence: CAGSSYRVVGYGYTF.

Only a few counts were recorded for this clone. This rearrangement joins TRBV6-5 to TRBJ2-7; D not resolved. Germline CDR1 MNHEY, CDR2 SVGAGI. This CDR3 contains 14 residues. The ends were cut back, 0 bases at V and 6 bases at J, with 12 bases in the middle. As DNA, the CDR3 is TGTGCCAGCAGTTACTCCCCGAGGTCCCCCGAGCAGTACTTC. Translation: CASSYSPRSPEQYF.

The CDR3 nucleotides are TGTGCCAGCAGCCCCGGAGGGAGCAATTCACCCCTCCACTTT. Translated, it gives CASSPGGSNSPLHF. V usage is TRBV5-6 and J usage is TRBJ1-6, with D unresolved. The V gene lost 4 bases and the J gene lost 7 bases, with 12 bases spanning the gap. This CDR3 has 14 amino acids. CDR1 is SGHDT, CDR2 YYEEEE, per germline.

This clone has only one observation. The CDR3 DNA follows: TGTGCCAGCAGCTTATATTCGAACACTGAAGCTTTCTTT. Its translation is CASSLYSNTEAFF. This chain uses TRBV7-3 with TRBJ1-1; D gene ambiguous. V lost 2 bases to trimming and J lost 1 base, with 5 bases between them. Germline values: CDR1 SGHTA, CDR2 FQGTGA. The CDR3 is 13 residues long.